This passage covers 10 T cell receptor beta chains from one sample sequenced in a study of a mutant IDH1 vaccine in newly diagnosed glioma. Noted time point: baseline, week 1 (first vaccination visit). Treatment: pre-vaccination baseline after standard-of-care therapy. Profiled with immunoSEQ multiplex PCR; TCRdb holds only in-frame clones, not every one. The top ten clones hold about 1.7% of a sample with tens of thousands of clones, about 83% of them seen once. The sequencing here drew on PBMCs, taken from a glioma patient treated with radiotherapy, temozolomide or both. The receptors were sampled from a woman aged 40-49 years with glioma.

This clone turned up a few times. J is TRBJ1-2 and V is TRBV29-1; TRBD1 is a possible D gene (6 bases). CDR3 size: 15 residues. The V gene's germline CDR1 is SQVTM and CDR2 ANQGSEA. Trimming took 2 bases from V and 7 from J, leaving 20 bases between them. The CDR3 bases are TGCAGCGTTGAAACAGGGTTCCCCATATATGGTGGCTACACCTTC. Translated, it gives CSVETGFPIYGGYTF.

This clone was recorded once. CDR3 DNA: TGCGCCAGCAGTCCCATGGGAGTCCAAGAGACCCAGTACTTC. Translation gives CASSPMGVQETQYF. This sequence joins TRBV5-1 and TRBJ2-5; D may be TRBD2 (5 bases). The CDR3 is 14 residues long. Germline V gene sequence: CDR1 SGHRS, CDR2 YFSETQ. Between the trimmed V and J ends, which lost 5 bases and 1 base, there was a span of 12 bases.

This clone was seen a handful of times. The chain combines TRBV27 with TRBJ1-1; D possibly corresponds to TRBD1 (5 bases). The CDR3 loop spans 12 amino acids. Trimming removed 5 bases at V and 8 bases at J, with 12 bases between. Germline loops: CDR1 MNHEY, CDR2 SMNVEV (reference sequence). CDR3 coding DNA: TGTGCCAGCAGTAACCGGGGGATGGAAGCTTTCTTT. This codes for CASSNRGMEAFF.

The rearrangement uses TRBV19 and TRBJ2-5; TRBD2 is a possible D gene (7 bases). The CDR3 contains 14 residues. Per the germline V gene, CDR1 is LNHDA and CDR2 is SQIVND (reference sequence). V lost 3 bases, J lost 7 bases, and 15 bases lay in between. CDR3 sequence (DNA): TGTGCCAGTAGTATTAGTGGGGGGGCGGTGACCCAGTACTTC. Amino acid sequence: CASSISGGAVTQYF.

This clone was found once. The genes are TRBV5-4 and TRBJ1-2, with TRBD1 identical over 9 bases. The CDR3 length is 16 residues. Germline lookup yields CDR1 SGHNT and CDR2 YYREEE (reference sequence). V lost 5 bases to trimming and J lost 3 bases; unmatched junction nucleotides: 11. The CDR3 sequence: CASSLDRGRRDYGYTF. CDR3 sequence (DNA): TGTGCCAGCAGTCTGGACAGGGGACGACGGGACTATGGCTACACCTTC.

The chain joins TRBV5-1 to TRBJ1-4; D is undetermined. Germline-derived CDR1 and CDR2 are SGHRS and YFSETQ. V lost 6 bases and J lost 7, with 16 bases in between. CDR3 length equals 14 residues. CDR3 sequence reads: CASTLSQISEKLFF. The CDR3 coding sequence is TGCGCCAGCACTCTATCGCAAATATCTGAAAAACTGTTTTTT. The full variable domain, in which reference TRBV5-1 and TRBJ1-4 provide the parts outside the CDR3, is KAGVTQTPRYLIKTRGQQVTLSCSPISGHRSVSWYQQTPGQGLQFLFEYFSETQRNKGNFPGRFSGRQFSNSRSEMNVSTLELGDSALYLCASTLSQISEKLFFGSGTQLSVL.

This clone has a handful of counts. The CDR3 DNA reads TGTGCCAGTAGTAGGGGCCGGACATTGGCAACTAATGAAAAACTGTTTTTT. It translates to CASSRGRTLATNEKLFF. This chain joins TRBV19 and TRBJ1-4, with a possible D match to TRBD1 (5 bases). V was cut by 4 bases and J by 0 bases, with 15 bases left in between. In germline, CDR1 is LNHDA, CDR2 SQIVND (reference sequence). This CDR3 has 17 amino acids.

V gene TRBV30 combines with J gene TRBJ1-4; D remains unclear. The V end was cut by 0 bases, the J end by 5 bases, with 16 bases between. The CDR3 is made up of 16 amino acids. Germline V lookup: CDR1 GTSNPN, CDR2 SVGIG (reference sequence). The CDR3 spells CAWSVYGRVGNEKLFF. CDR3 in DNA: TGTGCCTGGAGTGTATACGGAAGGGTGGGAAATGAAAAACTGTTTTTT. Looking up the rest from reference TRBV30 and TRBJ1-4 gives the full variable domain: SQTIHQWPATLVQPVGSPLSLECTVEGTSNPNLYWYRQAAGRGLQLLFYSVGIGQISSEVPQNLSASRPQDRQFILSSKKLLLSDSGFYLCAWSVYGRVGNEKLFFGSGTQLSVL.

This chain connects TRBV30 to TRBJ1-6, with 8 bases that match TRBD1. The CDR3 spans 14 residues. Trimming took 0 bases from V and 10 from J; bases not matched to a gene: 5. The germline gives CDR1 GTSNPN, CDR2 SVGIG (reference sequence). The CDR3 DNA sequence: TGTGCCTGGAGTGTACTGACAGGGGACTCACCCCTCCACTTT. It yields the protein CAWSVLTGDSPLHF.

The chain links TRBV2 to TRBJ2-5, with D tentatively TRBD2 (6 bases). This CDR3 is 15 amino acids long. CDR1 is SNHLY, CDR2 FYNNEI, per germline. Trimming left V 8 bases short and J 1 base short, with 17 bases between. The CDR3 DNA is TGTGCCAGCGTGTTGGAACCGGGACTCCAAGAGACCCAGTACTTC. It is translated as CASVLEPGLQETQYF.